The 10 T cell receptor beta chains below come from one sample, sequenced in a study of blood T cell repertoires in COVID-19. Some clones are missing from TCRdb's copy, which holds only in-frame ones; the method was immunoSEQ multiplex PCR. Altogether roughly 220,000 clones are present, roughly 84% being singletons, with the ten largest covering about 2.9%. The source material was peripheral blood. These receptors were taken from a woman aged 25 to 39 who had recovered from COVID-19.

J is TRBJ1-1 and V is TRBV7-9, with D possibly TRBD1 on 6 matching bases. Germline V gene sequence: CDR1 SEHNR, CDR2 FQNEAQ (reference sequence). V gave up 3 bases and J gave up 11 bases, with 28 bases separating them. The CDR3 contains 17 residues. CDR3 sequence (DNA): TGTGCCAGCAGCTTCGCCGGACAGCCCGGACCCTCTATGGTGGCTTTCTTT. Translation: CASSFAGQPGPSMVAFF.

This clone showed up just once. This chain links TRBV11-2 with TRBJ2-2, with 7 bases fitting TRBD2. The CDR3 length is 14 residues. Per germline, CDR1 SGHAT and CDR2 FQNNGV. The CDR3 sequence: CVLRERSNTGELFF. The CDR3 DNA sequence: TGTGTCCTGCGGGAGCGGTCGAACACCGGGGAGCTGTTTTTT.

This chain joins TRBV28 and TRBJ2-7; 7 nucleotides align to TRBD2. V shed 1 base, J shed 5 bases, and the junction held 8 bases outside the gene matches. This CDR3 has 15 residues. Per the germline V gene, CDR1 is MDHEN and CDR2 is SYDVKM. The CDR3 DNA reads TGTGCCAGCAGTTTATCGGGAGGCGCTAGAGACGAGCAGTACTTC. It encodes CASSLSGGARDEQYF.

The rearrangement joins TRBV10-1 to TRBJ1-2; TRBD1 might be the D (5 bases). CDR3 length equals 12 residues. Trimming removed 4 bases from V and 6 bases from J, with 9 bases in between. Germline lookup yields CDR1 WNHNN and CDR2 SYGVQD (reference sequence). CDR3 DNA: TGCGCCAGCAGTGTAGCAGGGAATGGCTACACCTTC. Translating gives CASSVAGNGYTF.

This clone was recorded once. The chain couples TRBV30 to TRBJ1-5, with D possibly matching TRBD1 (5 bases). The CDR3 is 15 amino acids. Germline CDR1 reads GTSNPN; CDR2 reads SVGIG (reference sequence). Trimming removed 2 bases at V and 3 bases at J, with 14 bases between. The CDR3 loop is CAWSSGVVANQPQHF. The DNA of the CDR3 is TGTGCCTGGAGTTCGGGGGTTGTTGCCAATCAGCCCCAGCATTTT.

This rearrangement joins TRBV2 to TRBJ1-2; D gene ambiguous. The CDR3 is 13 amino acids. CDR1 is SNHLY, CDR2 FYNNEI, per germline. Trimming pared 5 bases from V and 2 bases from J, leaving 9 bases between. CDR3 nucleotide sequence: TGTGCCAGCAGTTTAAACAGCAACTATGGCTACACCTTC. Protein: CASSLNSNYGYTF.

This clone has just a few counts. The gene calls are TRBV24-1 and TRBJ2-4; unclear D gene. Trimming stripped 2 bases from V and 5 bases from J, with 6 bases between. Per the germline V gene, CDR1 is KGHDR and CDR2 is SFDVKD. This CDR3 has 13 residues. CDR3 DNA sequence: TGTGCCACCAGTGATTCACTGGAAAACATTCAGTACTTC. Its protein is CATSDSLENIQYF.

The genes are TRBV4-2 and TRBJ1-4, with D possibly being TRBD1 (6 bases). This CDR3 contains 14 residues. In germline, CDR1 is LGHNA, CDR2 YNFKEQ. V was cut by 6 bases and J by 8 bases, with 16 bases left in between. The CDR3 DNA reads TGTGCCAGCAGGAAGAAGGGGGGGGACGAAAAACTGTTTTTT. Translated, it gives CASRKKGGDEKLFF.

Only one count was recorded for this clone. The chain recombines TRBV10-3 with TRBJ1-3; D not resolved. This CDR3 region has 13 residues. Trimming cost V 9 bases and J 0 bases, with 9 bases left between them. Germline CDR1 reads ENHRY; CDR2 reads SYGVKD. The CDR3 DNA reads TGTGCCATTACAGAGCTCTCTGGAAACACCATATATTTT. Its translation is CAITELSGNTIYF.

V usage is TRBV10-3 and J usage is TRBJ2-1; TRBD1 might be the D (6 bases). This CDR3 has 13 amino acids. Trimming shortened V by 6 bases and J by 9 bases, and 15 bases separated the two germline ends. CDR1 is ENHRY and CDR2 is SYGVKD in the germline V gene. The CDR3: CAIRGAAGGEQFF. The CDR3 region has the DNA TGTGCCATCAGGGGGGCGGCTGGGGGTGAGCAGTTCTTC.